This T cell receptor beta chain was profiled in a study of cytomegalovirus exposure and HLA in healthy donors. Study results and caveats: Follow-up analysis later connected one missense variant in DCLRE1C with trimming of TCR beta V- and J-genes. What was likely a sequencing artifact was a cluster of highly shared sequence variants. Later analysis reportedly placed an Asian-associated ancestry cluster below the roughly 690-donor mean in N-insertions. Association with HLA alleles at 0.05 false discovery rate was found for around 17,000 TCR beta sequences in a later analysis.

This CDR3 is built from 15 residues. Trimming shortened V by 6 bases and J by 6 bases, and 15 bases separated the two germline ends. Per the germline V gene, CDR1 is MDHEN and CDR2 is SYDVKM. Of note for this clone: Its antigen is undetermined.

PCR primers comprised 60 Vbeta and 13 Jbeta primers. Using immunoSEQ multiplex PCR, the repertoire was profiled, and TCRdb retains in-frame clones only, with some absent. The clone table shows roughly 30,000 clones, with the ten largest holding approximately 4.8%. This sequence was found in a female donor in good health and CMV-seronegative. The sequencing input was PBMCs. The gene calls are TRBV28 and TRBJ1-6; D gene unclear. Here the CDR3 DNA reads TGTGCCAGCAGGGGGAAGGAACGGGGTAATTCACCCCTCCACTTT. Translating gives CASRGKERGNSPLHF.